The rows below give T cell receptor beta chains drawn from one sample of a study of shared clonotypes between healthy human individuals. Clones were sequenced by immunoSEQ multiplex PCR, and TCRdb holds only the in-frame ones, with some missing. The table includes roughly 1,000,000 clones, about 80% detected once. The sample comprised memory CD4+ T cells from PBMCs. These receptors all come from a man aged 18 to 29 in good health. Some clones in this sample may be carry-over from other donors' samples. Both conserved end residues are part of each CDR3. Each record gives: V gene, clone size, J gene, D gene, CDR3 protein, CDR3 DNA. The D gene is left open where the match is weak. Size is stated for part of the rows, as once, few or many counts, or as a class when the clone is expanded.

v_call: TRBV2
clone_size: -
j_call: TRBJ2-7
d_call: -
cdr3_aa: CASRPAPGLGGYEQYF
cdr3_nt: TGTGCCAGCAGACCCGCGCCGGGACTTGGGGGGTACGAGCAGTACTTC

v_call: TRBV7-3
clone_size: -
j_call: TRBJ2-2
d_call: TRBD1
cdr3_aa: CASSLRDRGSDTGELFF
cdr3_nt: TGTGCCAGCAGCTTAAGGGACAGGGGTTCGGACACCGGGGAGCTGTTTTTT

v_call: TRBV30
clone_size: -
j_call: TRBJ1-2
d_call: -
cdr3_aa: CAWTGRARGGYTF
cdr3_nt: TGTGCCTGGACGGGCAGGGCGAGGGGAGGCTACACCTTC

v_call: TRBV7-2
clone_size: -
j_call: TRBJ1-2
d_call: -
cdr3_aa: CASSQRTFSAGGYTF
cdr3_nt: TGTGCCAGCAGCCAAAGGACTTTCTCAGCGGGCGGCTACACCTTC

v_call: TRBV28
clone_size: -
j_call: TRBJ2-3
d_call: TRBD2
cdr3_aa: CASSRAGGFTDTQYF
cdr3_nt: TGTGCCAGTTCCCGAGCGGGAGGGTTCACAGATACGCAGTATTTT

v_call: TRBV6-5
clone_size: -
j_call: TRBJ2-3
d_call: -
cdr3_aa: CASSFIITGTQYF
cdr3_nt: TGTGCCAGCAGTTTTATCATCACGGGTACGCAGTATTTT

v_call: TRBV9
clone_size: -
j_call: TRBJ1-1
d_call: TRBD1
cdr3_aa: CASSRTGGDTEAFF
cdr3_nt: TGTGCCAGCAGTCGGACAGGTGGGGACACTGAAGCTTTCTTT

v_call: TRBV4-2
clone_size: many
j_call: TRBJ2-2
d_call: -
cdr3_aa: CASSQDPGAVTGELFF
cdr3_nt: TGTGCCAGCAGCCAAGATCCGGGGGCGGTCACCGGGGAGCTGTTTTTT

v_call: TRBV15
clone_size: -
j_call: TRBJ1-1
d_call: TRBD1
cdr3_aa: CATSREKGAQEAFF
cdr3_nt: TGTGCCACCAGCAGGGAAAAGGGGGCGCAGGAAGCTTTCTTT

v_call: TRBV11-2
clone_size: -
j_call: TRBJ2-7
d_call: TRBD1
cdr3_aa: CASSPRDSVEQYF
cdr3_nt: TGTGCCAGCAGCCCGAGGGACAGTGTGGAGCAGTACTTC

v_call: TRBV7-2
clone_size: -
j_call: TRBJ1-4
d_call: -
cdr3_aa: CASSLGRRGGNEKLFF
cdr3_nt: TGTGCCAGCAGCTTAGGGCGGCGAGGGGGTAATGAAAAACTGTTTTTT

v_call: TRBV28
clone_size: -
j_call: TRBJ1-5
d_call: TRBD1
cdr3_aa: CASSPPGQGIQPQHF
cdr3_nt: TGTGCCAGCAGTCCTCCAGGACAGGGGATTCAGCCCCAGCATTTT